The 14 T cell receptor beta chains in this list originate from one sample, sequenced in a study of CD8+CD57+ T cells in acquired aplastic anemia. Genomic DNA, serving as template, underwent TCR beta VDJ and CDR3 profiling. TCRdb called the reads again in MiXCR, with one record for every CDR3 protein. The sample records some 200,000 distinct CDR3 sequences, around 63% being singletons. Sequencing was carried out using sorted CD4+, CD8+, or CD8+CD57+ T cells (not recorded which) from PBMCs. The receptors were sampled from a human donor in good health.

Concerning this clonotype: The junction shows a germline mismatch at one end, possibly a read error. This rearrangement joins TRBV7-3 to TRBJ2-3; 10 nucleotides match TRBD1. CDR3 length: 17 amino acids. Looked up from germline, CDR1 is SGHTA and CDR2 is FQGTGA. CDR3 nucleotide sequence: TGCGCCAGCAGCCAAGTCCATCCAGGGACAGGGGCAGATACGCAGTATTTT. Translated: CASSQVHPGTGADTQYF.

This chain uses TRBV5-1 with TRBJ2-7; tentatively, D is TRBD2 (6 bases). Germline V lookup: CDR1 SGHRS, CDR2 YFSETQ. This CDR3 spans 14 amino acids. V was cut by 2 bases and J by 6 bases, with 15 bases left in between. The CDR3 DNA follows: TGCGCCAGCAGCTTTCCGGGGCCCGGGGGCGAGCAGTACTTC. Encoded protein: CASSFPGPGGEQYF.

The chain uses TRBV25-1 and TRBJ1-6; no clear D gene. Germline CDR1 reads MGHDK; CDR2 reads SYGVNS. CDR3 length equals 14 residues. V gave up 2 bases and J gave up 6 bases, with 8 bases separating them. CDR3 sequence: CASSEGRSNSPLHF. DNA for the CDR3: TGTGCCAGCAGTGAAGGACGGTCTAATTCACCCCTCCACTTT. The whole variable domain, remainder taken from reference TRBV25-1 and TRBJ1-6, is EADIYQTPRYLVIGTGKKITLECSQTMGHDKMYWYQQDPGMELHLIHYSYGVNSTEKGDLSSESTVSRIRTEHFPLTLESARPSHTSQYLCASSEGRSNSPLHFGNGTRLTVT.

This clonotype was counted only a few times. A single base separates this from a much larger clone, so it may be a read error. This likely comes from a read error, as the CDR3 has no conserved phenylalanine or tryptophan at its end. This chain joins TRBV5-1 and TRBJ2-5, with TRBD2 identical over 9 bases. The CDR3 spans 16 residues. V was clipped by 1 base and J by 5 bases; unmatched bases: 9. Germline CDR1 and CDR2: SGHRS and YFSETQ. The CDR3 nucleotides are TGCGCCAGCAGCTTGTATGCGGGAGGGTCGTATGAGACCCAGTACCTC. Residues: CASSLYAGGSYETQYL.

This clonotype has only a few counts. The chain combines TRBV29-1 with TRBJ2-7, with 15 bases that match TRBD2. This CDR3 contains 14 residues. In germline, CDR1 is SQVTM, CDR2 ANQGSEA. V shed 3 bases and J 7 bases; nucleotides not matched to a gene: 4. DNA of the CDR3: TGCAGCGTTGATGGGACTAGCGGGAGGATGGAGCAGTACTTC. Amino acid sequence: CSVDGTSGRMEQYF.

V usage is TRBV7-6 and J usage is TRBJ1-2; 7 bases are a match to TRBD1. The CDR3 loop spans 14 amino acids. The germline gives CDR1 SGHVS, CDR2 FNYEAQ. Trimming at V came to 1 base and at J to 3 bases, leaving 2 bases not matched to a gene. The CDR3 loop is CASSLGGTDYGYTF. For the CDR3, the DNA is TGTGCCAGCAGCTTAGGCGGGACAGACTATGGCTACACCTTC.

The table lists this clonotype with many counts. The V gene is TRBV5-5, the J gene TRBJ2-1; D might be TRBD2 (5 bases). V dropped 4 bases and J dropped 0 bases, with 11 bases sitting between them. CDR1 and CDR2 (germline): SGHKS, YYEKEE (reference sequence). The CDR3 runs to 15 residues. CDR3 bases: TGTGCCAGCAGCCCGACTACCAGCTCCTACAATGAGCAGTTCTTC. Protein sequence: CASSPTTSSYNEQFF.

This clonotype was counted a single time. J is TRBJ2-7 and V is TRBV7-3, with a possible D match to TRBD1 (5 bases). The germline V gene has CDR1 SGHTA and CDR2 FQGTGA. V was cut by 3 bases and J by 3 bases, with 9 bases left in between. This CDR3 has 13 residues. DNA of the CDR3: TGTGCCAGCAGCTTGCTGGGGCACTACGAGCAGTACTTC. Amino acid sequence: CASSLLGHYEQYF.

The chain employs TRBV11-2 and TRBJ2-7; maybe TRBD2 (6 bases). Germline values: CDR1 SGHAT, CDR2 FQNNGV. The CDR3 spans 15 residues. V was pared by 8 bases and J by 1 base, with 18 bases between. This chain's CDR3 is CASGGMGGGSYEQYF. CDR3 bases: TGTGCCAGCGGGGGAATGGGCGGAGGGTCCTACGAGCAGTACTTC. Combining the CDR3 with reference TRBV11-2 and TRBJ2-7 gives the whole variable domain EAGVAQSPRYKIIEKRQSVAFWCNPISGHATLYWYQQILGQGPKLLIQFQNNGVVDDSQLPKDRFSAERLKGVDSTLKIQPAKLEDSAVYLCASGGMGGGSYEQYFGPGTRLTVT.

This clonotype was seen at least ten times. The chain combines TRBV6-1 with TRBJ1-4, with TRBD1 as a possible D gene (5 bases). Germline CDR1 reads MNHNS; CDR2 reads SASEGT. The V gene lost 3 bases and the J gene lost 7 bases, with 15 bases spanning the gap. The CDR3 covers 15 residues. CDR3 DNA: TGTGCCAGCAGTGATTTAGGGGCCGAAGCTGAAAAACTGTTTTTT. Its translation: CASSDLGAEAEKLFF.

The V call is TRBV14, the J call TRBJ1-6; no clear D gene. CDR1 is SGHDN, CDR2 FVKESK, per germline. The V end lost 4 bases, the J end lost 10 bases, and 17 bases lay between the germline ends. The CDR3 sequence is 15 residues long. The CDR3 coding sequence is TGTGCCAGCAGCCTAACCGGAGAAGGTTGGTCACCCCTCCACTTT. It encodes CASSLTGEGWSPLHF.

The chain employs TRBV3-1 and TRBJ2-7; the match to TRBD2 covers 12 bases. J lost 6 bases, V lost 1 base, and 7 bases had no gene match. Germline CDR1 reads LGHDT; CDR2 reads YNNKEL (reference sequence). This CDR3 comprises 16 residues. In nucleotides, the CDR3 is TGTGCCAGCAGCCAAGTTTCGGGACTAGCGGGCTCCGAGCAGTACTTC. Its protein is CASSQVSGLAGSEQYF.

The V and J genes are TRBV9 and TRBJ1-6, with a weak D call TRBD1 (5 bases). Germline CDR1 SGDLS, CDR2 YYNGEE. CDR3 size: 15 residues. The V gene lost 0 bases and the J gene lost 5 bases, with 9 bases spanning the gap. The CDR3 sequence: CASSVDGGDNSPLHF. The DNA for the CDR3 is TGTGCCAGCAGCGTAGACGGAGGGGATAATTCACCCCTCCACTTT.

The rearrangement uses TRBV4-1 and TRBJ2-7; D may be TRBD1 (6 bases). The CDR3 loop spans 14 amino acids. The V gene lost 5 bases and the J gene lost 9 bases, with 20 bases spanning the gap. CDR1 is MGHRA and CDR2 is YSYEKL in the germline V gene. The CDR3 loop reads CASSELQGIAGQYF. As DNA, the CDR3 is TGCGCCAGCAGCGAACTACAGGGTATCGCAGGGCAGTACTTC.